The clone carrying this T cell receptor (beta chain) was observed many times. The antigen remains undetermined. The data derive from a study of T cell repertoires in cytomegalovirus infection. Study background: In public TCR beta signatures, there were indications of both CMV infection and matching HLA type.

Regarding the study as a whole: Summed frequency of shared TCR beta families picked out CMV carriers who also had the relevant HLA. CMV-specific TCR beta clonotypes restricted by HLA-C were the ones dominating the ex vivo response.

The V end was cut by 7 bases, the J end by 7 bases, with 8 bases between. CDR3 length equals 11 residues. The germline CDR1 and CDR2 sequences are ENHRY and SYGVKD. TCRdb independently ran MiXCR on the reads; one entry per CDR3 protein. The sample lists around 130,000 distinct CDR3 sequences, 7% to 9.5% occurring once. The specimen sequenced was PBMCs. The chain joins TRBV10-3 to TRBJ2-1, with D unclear. The sequence was collected from a human donor in good health (CMV status not recorded). Some clones in this sample may be carry-over from other donors' samples. The CDR3 region has the DNA TGTGCCATCACGGACGGAAATGAGCAGTTCTTC. Amino acids: CAITDGNEQFF.